This TCR beta chain was recovered during a study of cytomegalovirus exposure and HLA in healthy donors. Overall study results and limits: In vitro testing confirmed three CMV-associated chains as specific for CMV antigens. Further analysis, carried out later, found HLA-associated TCR beta chains more clonally expanded than equally common other chains. The authors considered a cluster of highly shared sequence variants likely to be a sequencing artifact. The authors later found most CMV-associated TCR beta chains appeared HLA-restricted.

In the case of this clone: Its target is unknown.

Vbeta (60) and Jbeta (13) primers were used in the PCR. The data were produced by immunoSEQ multiplex PCR, yet TCRdb's version contains in-frame clones alone and is incomplete. The data contain some 70,000 clones, about 76% of them singletons. CDR1 and CDR2 (germline): SEHNR, FQNEAQ (reference sequence). V was trimmed by 4 bases and J by 3 bases, leaving 13 bases between them. The CDR3 is 15 residues long. The sample was PBMCs. The TCR comes from a man aged 18 to 29 in good health and CMV-seronegative. V gene TRBV7-9 combines with J gene TRBJ1-5, with D unresolved. The CDR3 protein is CASSSTREINQPQHF. CDR3 nucleotides: TGTGCCAGCAGCTCGACCCGGGAGATCAATCAGCCCCAGCATTTT. Drawing the rest from reference TRBV7-9 and TRBJ1-5, the complete variable domain is DTGVSQNPRHKITKRGQNVTFRCDPISEHNRLYWYRQTLGQGPEFLTYFQNEAQLEKSRLLSDRFSAERPKGSFSTLEIQRTEQGDSAMYLCASSSTREINQPQHFGDGTRLSIL.